The entry below gives a single TCR beta chain sequence along with its context. Sequencing used immunoSEQ multiplex PCR; TCRdb keeps in-frame clones, though not all of them. This table holds some 220,000 clones, around 81% found once. This sample stems from a study of blood T cell repertoires in COVID-19. Sequencing input: peripheral blood. The receptor comes from a woman between 55 and 75 years old with acute or convalescent COVID-19.

Here the CDR3 DNA reads TGTGCCAGCAGTTACGGGCAGGGGGTCGCTGAAGCTTTCTTT. Amino acids: CASSYGQGVAEAFF. The chain carries TRBV6-6 and TRBJ1-1; 7 bases fit TRBD1. In germline, CDR1 is MNHNY, CDR2 SVGAGI (reference sequence). The V and J ends lost 2 bases and 6 bases, in that order; junction bases with no gene match: 6. This CDR3 contains 14 residues.